These 21 T cell receptor beta chains came from one sample sequenced in a study of cytomegalovirus exposure and HLA in healthy donors (dated by TCRdb to about 2017). The library was prepared using the immunoSEQ multiplex PCR assay. For the multiplex PCR, a mixture combining 60 forward primers for TCR Vbeta segments and 13 reverse primers for TCR Jbeta segments was used. TCRdb limited this immuneACCESS table to in-frame rearrangements with V and J called. A share of clones is missing; checked studies link under half to unresolved V genes, and the rest is unexplained. The table for this sample lists roughly 33,000 clones; 80% of them were counted only once. The biggest ten clones account for roughly 6% of the sample. Sequencing was done on a sample of PBMCs. These receptors were collected from a male donor in good health and CMV-seronegative.

V usage is TRBV5-8 and J usage is TRBJ1-5; the match to TRBD1 covers 10 bases. Trimming removed 4 bases from V and 3 bases from J; junction bases left unmatched: 4. This CDR3 comprises 15 residues. Germline assignment: CDR1 SGHTS and CDR2 YDEGEE. DNA for the CDR3: TGTGCCAGCAGCCAGACAGGGGGCCTCAATCAGCCCCAGCATTTT. This encodes CASSQTGGLNQPQHF. Supplemented by reference TRBV5-8 and TRBJ1-5, the full variable domain reads EAGVTQSPTHLIKTRGQQATLRCSPISGHTSVYWYQQALGLGLQFLLWYDEGEERNRGNFPPRFSGRQFPNYSSELNVNALELEDSALYLCASSQTGGLNQPQHFGDGTRLSIL.

The gene calls are TRBV2 and TRBJ2-5; no clear D. This CDR3 region has 11 residues. V was clipped by 5 bases and J by 4 bases, with 5 bases between them. The germline gives CDR1 SNHLY, CDR2 FYNNEI. For the CDR3, the DNA is TGTGCCAGCAGTTCCAGAGAGACCCAGTACTTC. Translating it yields CASSSRETQYF.

The rearrangement links TRBV6-6 to TRBJ1-1; TRBD1 aligns across 10 bases. Trimming took 5 bases from V and 4 from J; bases not matched to a gene: 4. This CDR3 region has 14 residues. Germline V gene data show CDR1 as MNHNY and CDR2 as SVGAGI (reference sequence). CDR3 DNA sequence: TGTGCCAGCAGTGCGACAGGGGGCAGCACTGAAGCTTTCTTT. Its protein product is CASSATGGSTEAFF.

This chain uses TRBV30 with TRBJ1-1; D may be TRBD1 (5 bases). The CDR3 runs 13 residues. V was pared by 2 bases and J by 4 bases, with 11 bases between. Germline-derived CDR1 and CDR2 are GTSNPN and SVGIG (reference sequence). This CDR3 is CAWSKQVLTEAFF. DNA of the CDR3: TGTGCCTGGAGTAAACAGGTACTCACTGAAGCTTTCTTT.

The rearrangement uses TRBV7-2 and TRBJ1-5, with D unresolved. Germline V gene sequence: CDR1 SGHTA, CDR2 FQGNSA. Deletions cut 7 bases from V and 0 bases from J, with 13 bases between. The CDR3 runs 15 residues. The CDR3 loop is CASTPSAYSNQPQHF. Written as DNA, the CDR3 is TGTGCCAGCACCCCGAGTGCCTATAGCAATCAGCCCCAGCATTTT.

For the CDR3, the DNA is TGCGCCAGCAGCCCCGGGTCCGCCGGGGGCTACGAGCAGTACTTC. This translates into CASSPGSAGGYEQYF. V is TRBV5-1 and J is TRBJ2-7, with D possibly matching TRBD2 (6 bases). Trimming took 4 bases from V and 3 from J, leaving 17 bases between them. CDR1 and CDR2 (germline): SGHRS, YFSETQ. This CDR3 has 15 amino acids.

The V and J genes are TRBV29-1 and TRBJ2-1; 10 bases map to TRBD2. V was clipped by 3 bases and J by 7 bases; unmatched bases: 9. Germline assignment: CDR1 SQVTM and CDR2 ANQGSEA. This CDR3 region has 15 residues. The DNA of the CDR3 is TGCAGCGTTGATGAAATTGGACTAGCGGCAAATGAGCAGTTCTTC. Protein product: CSVDEIGLAANEQFF.

This clone was picked up one time. The V and J genes are TRBV30 and TRBJ1-6; 10 nucleotides match TRBD1. This CDR3 comprises 14 residues. Trimming cost V 4 bases and J 9 bases; bases outside gene matches: 6. From germline, CDR1 is GTSNPN and CDR2 SVGIG (reference sequence). CDR3 sequence (DNA): TGTGCCTGGACGTCGACAGGGGGCGGTTCACCCCTCCACTTT. It codes for CAWTSTGGGSPLHF.

This chain links TRBV18 with TRBJ1-1, with D uncertain. The germline CDR1 and CDR2 sequences are KGHSH and LQKENI. This CDR3 has 15 residues. The V end was cut by 3 bases, the J end by 0 bases, with 11 bases between. CDR3 nucleotide sequence: TGTGCCAGCTCACCGGCATTTGACATGAACACTGAAGCTTTCTTT. This codes for CASSPAFDMNTEAFF.

The chain links TRBV5-4 to TRBJ2-7; weak D call: TRBD1 (5 bases). In germline, CDR1 is SGHNT, CDR2 YYREEE (reference sequence). The germline V and J ends were trimmed by 4 bases and 0 bases, with 8 bases remaining between them. The CDR3 has 13 amino acids. The CDR3 nucleotides read TGTGCCAGCAGCCCGGACACCTCCTACGAGCAGTACTTC. This sequence encodes CASSPDTSYEQYF.

This clone occurred once. The CDR3 DNA reads TGTGCCAGCGGACAGCCCAATTCACCCCTCCACTTT. Amino acid sequence: CASGQPNSPLHF. The chain recombines TRBV6-6 with TRBJ1-6; possible D gene TRBD1, 6 bases. This CDR3 has 12 amino acids. Trimming removed 8 bases at V and 7 bases at J, with 9 bases between. The germline V gene encodes CDR1 MNHNY and CDR2 SVGAGI (reference sequence).

This clone has only one observation. The chain recombines TRBV5-1 with TRBJ2-7; D is perhaps TRBD2 (6 bases). Trimming removed 4 bases at V and 4 bases at J, with 18 bases between. The CDR3 sequence is 15 residues long. CDR1 and CDR2 (germline): SGHRS, YFSETQ. The CDR3 here is CASSAGSGVGYEQYF. In DNA form, the CDR3 reads TGCGCCAGCAGCGCCGGCTCGGGGGTTGGTTACGAGCAGTACTTC.

This clone was found once. The same CDR3 can be traced to other DNA sequences in this sample. CDR3 nucleotides: TGTGCCAGCAGCCAGATGGGACTAGCGGGGTATAATGAGCAGTTCTTC. It encodes CASSQMGLAGYNEQFF. The V and J genes are TRBV2 and TRBJ2-1; TRBD2 agrees at 13 bases. The CDR3 is 16 residues long. Trimming cost V 6 bases and J 7 bases; bases outside gene matches: 9. Looked up from germline, CDR1 is SNHLY and CDR2 is FYNNEI.

The chain links TRBV7-9 to TRBJ2-5; D might be TRBD2 (6 bases). V lost 1 base, J lost 5 bases, and 8 bases lay in between. Per the germline V gene, CDR1 is SEHNR and CDR2 is FQNEAQ (reference sequence). The CDR3 sequence is 13 residues long. Here the CDR3 reads CASSLGGRETQYF. For the CDR3, the DNA is TGTGCCAGCAGCTTAGGAGGGAGGGAGACCCAGTACTTC. Drawing the rest from reference TRBV7-9 and TRBJ2-5, the complete variable domain is DTGVSQNPRHKITKRGQNVTFRCDPISEHNRLYWYRQTLGQGPEFLTYFQNEAQLEKSRLLSDRFSAERPKGSFSTLEIQRTEQGDSAMYLCASSLGGRETQYFGPGTRLLVL.

The rearrangement uses TRBV27 and TRBJ2-3; the D is unclear. The CDR3 has 16 amino acids. Trimming shortened V by 0 bases and J by 0 bases, and 10 bases separated the two germline ends. Germline-derived CDR1 and CDR2 are MNHEY and SMNVEV (reference sequence). DNA for the CDR3: TGTGCCAGCAGTTTATCGCACAGTATTAGCACAGATACGCAGTATTTT. Translation: CASSLSHSISTDTQYF.

The rearrangement uses TRBV7-9 and TRBJ1-2, with 9 bases fitting TRBD1. The CDR3 is 13 residues long. CDR1 SEHNR and CDR2 FQNEAQ come from the germline V gene (reference sequence). Trimming took 5 bases from V and 8 from J; bases not matched to a gene: 6. The CDR3 reads CASSPTGGQGYTF. CDR3 DNA sequence: TGTGCCAGCAGCCCTACAGGGGGCCAAGGCTACACCTTC.

The rearrangement links TRBV7-2 to TRBJ1-2, with D uncertain. V lost 6 bases, J lost 2 bases, and 10 bases lay in between. The CDR3 is 13 amino acids. Germline V gene data show CDR1 as SGHTA and CDR2 as FQGNSA. CDR3 sequence: CASSGGVNYGYTF. The CDR3 nucleotides are TGTGCCAGCAGTGGCGGGGTAAACTATGGCTACACCTTC.

This chain joins TRBV18 and TRBJ1-6, with D tentatively TRBD1 (5 bases). Trimming left V 6 bases short and J 10 bases short, with 22 bases between. The CDR3 length is 16 residues. Germline-derived CDR1 and CDR2 are KGHSH and LQKENI. This CDR3 reads CASSPGRGTDGSPLHF. Here the CDR3 DNA reads TGTGCCAGCTCCCCCGGGAGAGGGACGGATGGGTCACCCCTCCACTTT. The complete variable domain, with remaining parts taken from reference TRBV18 and TRBJ1-6, reads NAGVMQNPRHLVRRRGQEARLRCSPMKGHSHVYWYRQLPEEGLKFMVYLQKENIIDESGMPKERFSAEFPKEGPSILRIQQVVRGDSAAYFCASSPGRGTDGSPLHFGNGTRLTVT.

V is TRBV5-6 and J is TRBJ1-1; D remains unclear. Germline CDR1 is SGHDT and CDR2 is YYEEEE. Trimming cost V 0 bases and J 0 bases, with 12 bases left between them. The CDR3 contains 16 residues. The CDR3 DNA reads as TGTGCCAGCAGCTTGGAGTTTACCCAGTTGAACACTGAAGCTTTCTTT. Amino acid sequence: CASSLEFTQLNTEAFF.

The chain couples TRBV5-1 to TRBJ2-1, with 10 bases that match TRBD2. The CDR3 runs to 16 residues. With 0 bases clipped from V and 5 bases from J, the junction kept 5 bases outside the gene matches. Germline V gives CDR1 SGHRS, CDR2 YFSETQ. CDR3 sequence reads: CASSLAWSGGDNEQFF. In nucleotides, the CDR3 is TGCGCCAGCAGCTTGGCCTGGAGCGGGGGGGACAATGAGCAGTTCTTC.

The chain is built from TRBV28 and TRBJ2-3; D is undetermined. Germline V lookup: CDR1 MDHEN, CDR2 SYDVKM. With 3 bases removed from V and 0 bases from J, the gap between germline ends came to 10 bases. The CDR3 extends over 15 amino acids. The CDR3 nucleotides read TGTGCCAGCAGTTTCGAGGAGCTGAGCACAGATACGCAGTATTTT. As protein: CASSFEELSTDTQYF.